This passage covers 8 T cell receptor beta chains from one sample sequenced in a study of cytomegalovirus exposure and HLA in healthy donors. Both 60 Vbeta primers and 13 Jbeta primers went into the PCR. Assay used: immunoSEQ multiplex PCR; TCRdb lists only in-frame clones, some missing. The sample has about 130,000 clones. Sequencing input: PBMCs. The receptors originated from a man between 35 and 55 years old in good health and CMV-seronegative.

The chain employs TRBV7-9 and TRBJ2-2, with 9 nucleotides matching TRBD2. This CDR3 is built from 14 residues. V lost 7 bases to trimming and J lost 4 bases; unmatched junction nucleotides: 4. CDR1 and CDR2 (germline): SEHNR, FQNEAQ (reference sequence). CDR3: CASKRAGGTGELFF. The CDR3 DNA reads TGTGCCAGCAAGCGAGCGGGAGGCACCGGGGAGCTGTTTTTT.

The gene calls are TRBV6-5 and TRBJ1-4; possibly TRBD1 for D (6 bases). Germline values: CDR1 MNHEY, CDR2 SVGAGI. V was cut by 6 bases and J by 7 bases, with 12 bases left in between. The CDR3 contains 13 residues. DNA for the CDR3: TGTGCCAGCAGGAGGGGGGGGGCTGAAAAACTGTTTTTT. Its translation: CASRRGGAEKLFF.

This rearrangement joins TRBV9 to TRBJ2-1; 13 nucleotides agree with TRBD2. Germline V lookup: CDR1 SGDLS, CDR2 YYNGEE. With V trimmed by 10 bases and J by 7 bases, 17 bases remained unmatched. This CDR3 contains 17 residues. CDR3 region: CAPRLAGGRCSANEQFF. DNA of the CDR3: TGTGCCCCGCGACTAGCGGGAGGCCGATGCTCAGCGAATGAGCAGTTCTTC.

The CDR3 sequence is CASSELGVNTEAFF. The CDR3 DNA is TGTGCCAGCAGTGAACTGGGAGTGAACACTGAAGCTTTCTTT. The V call is TRBV6-1, the J call TRBJ1-1; D remains unclear. Germline loops: CDR1 MNHNS, CDR2 SASEGT. This CDR3 contains 14 residues. The ends were cut back, 2 bases at V and 0 bases at J, with 7 bases in the middle.

The V and J genes are TRBV5-6 and TRBJ1-1, with D perhaps matching TRBD1 (5 bases). This CDR3 comprises 17 residues. V lost 6 bases, J lost 1 base, and 22 bases lay in between. Germline CDR1 is SGHDT and CDR2 is YYEEEE. The DNA for the CDR3 is TGTGCCAGCACCCTGTTTGACAGCCGCAGGACGAACACTGAAGCTTTCTTT. It codes for CASTLFDSRRTNTEAFF.

DNA of the CDR3: TGTGCCAGCAGTGTAAGCTACAGCTATGAGCAGTTCTTC. Translated: CASSVSYSYEQFF. The V and J genes are TRBV2 and TRBJ2-1; no reliable D call. The CDR3 covers 13 residues. V was trimmed by 4 bases and J by 8 bases, leaving 12 bases between them. Germline-derived CDR1 and CDR2 are SNHLY and FYNNEI.

The gene calls are TRBV5-1 and TRBJ2-7, with 9 bases matching TRBD1. The germline gives CDR1 SGHRS, CDR2 YFSETQ. The CDR3 covers 14 residues. With 3 bases clipped from V and 5 bases from J, the junction kept 6 bases outside the gene matches. CDR3 sequence: CASSSQGAVNEQYF. CDR3 sequence (DNA): TGCGCCAGCAGCTCACAGGGGGCGGTGAACGAGCAGTACTTC.

The chain employs TRBV7-2 and TRBJ2-2, with 9 bases matching TRBD2. The germline CDR1 and CDR2 sequences are SGHTA and FQGNSA. Losses at the gene ends were 4 bases for V and 6 bases for J; bases not matched to a gene: 15. The CDR3 covers 18 residues. This CDR3 reads CASSSASGTIIRAGELFF. For the CDR3, the DNA is TGTGCCAGCAGCTCTGCTAGCGGGACAATTATTAGGGCCGGGGAGCTGTTTTTT.